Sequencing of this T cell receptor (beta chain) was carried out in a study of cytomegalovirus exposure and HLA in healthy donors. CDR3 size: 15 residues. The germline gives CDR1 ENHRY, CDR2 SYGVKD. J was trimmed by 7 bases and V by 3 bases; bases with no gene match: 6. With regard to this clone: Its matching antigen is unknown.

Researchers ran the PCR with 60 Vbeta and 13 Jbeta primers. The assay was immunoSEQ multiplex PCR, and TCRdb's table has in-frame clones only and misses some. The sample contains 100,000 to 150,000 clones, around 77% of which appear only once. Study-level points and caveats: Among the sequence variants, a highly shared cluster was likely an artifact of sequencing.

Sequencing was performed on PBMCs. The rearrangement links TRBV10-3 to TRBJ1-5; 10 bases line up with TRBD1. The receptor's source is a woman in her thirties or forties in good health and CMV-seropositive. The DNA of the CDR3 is TGTGCCATCAGTGACTCCGGACAGGGGGGACAGCCCCAGCATTTT. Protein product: CAISDSGQGGQPQHF.